This TCR beta chain was sequenced in a study of T cells after yellow fever vaccination. Notes on the study in general: After the booster, about 95% of CD4 and around nine tenths of CD8 primary-response clones were re-detected. Abundant clonotypes from the bulk population could have been carried over as contaminants into FACS-sorted repertoires.

Via MiXCR, TCRdb re-called the 5' RACE reads, giving one row per CDR3 protein. The table records more than 350,000 distinct CDR3 sequences, under 14% of them present only once. For this clonotype: The antigen is not known.

The CDR3 sequence is 20 residues long. Germline CDR1 and CDR2: LGHDT and YNNKEL (reference sequence). The J segment lost 2 bases and the V segment lost 2 bases, leaving 15 bases of the junction unmatched. The receptor's source is a man aged 18 to 35 who received the YFV17D yellow fever vaccine. V is TRBV3-1 and J is TRBJ1-1, with 12 positions matching TRBD1. The specimen was PBMCs, collected on the day of the first yellow fever vaccination. CDR3 loop: CASSQLSGQGAFQRNTEAFF. The CDR3 bases are TGTGCCAGCAGCCAACTATCGGGACAGGGGGCCTTTCAGCGAAACACTGAAGCTTTCTTT.